This is a list of T cell receptor beta chains from one sample in a study of breast tumors, draining lymph nodes, adjacent tissues. TCRdb recomputed calls from the multiplex PCR reads with MiXCR, one row per CDR3 protein. The sample has some 170,000 distinct CDR3 sequences, around a third seen once; the top ten hold over 3.5%. Source material: axillary lymph node tissue. Receptors were obtained from a female donor with breast cancer. Some clones in this sample may be carry-over from other donors' samples. Both conserved end residues are part of each CDR3. Each record gives: J gene, V gene, CDR3 length, D gene, CDR3 protein. A D gene is named only where the DNA matches it firmly.

j_gene: TRBJ1-1; v_gene: TRBV9; len: 13; d_gene: TRBD1; CDR3aa: CASTQQGATEAFF
j_gene: TRBJ1-1; v_gene: TRBV30; len: 14; d_gene: NA; CDR3aa: CGVIQTAMNTEAFF
j_gene: TRBJ1-2; v_gene: TRBV25-1; len: 14; d_gene: NA; CDR3aa: CASSEEGWSYGYTF
j_gene: TRBJ1-2; v_gene: TRBV6-2/TRBV6-3; len: 13; d_gene: TRBD1; CDR3aa: CASRVQGADGYTF
j_gene: TRBJ2-4; v_gene: TRBV5-6; len: 15; d_gene: TRBD2; CDR3aa: CASRRRGLAGNIQYF
j_gene: TRBJ2-3; v_gene: TRBV29-1; len: 14; d_gene: TRBD1; CDR3aa: CSVERSRGPDTQYF
j_gene: TRBJ2-2; v_gene: TRBV30; len: 11; d_gene: NA; CDR3aa: CAWTNTGELFF
j_gene: TRBJ1-6; v_gene: TRBV5-8; len: 13; d_gene: TRBD1; CDR3aa: CASSITGGSPLHF
j_gene: TRBJ2-3; v_gene: TRBV18; len: 15; d_gene: NA; CDR3aa: CASSPTGAGTDTQYF
j_gene: TRBJ1-1; v_gene: TRBV2; len: 13; d_gene: NA; CDR3aa: CASHHGASAEAFF
j_gene: TRBJ2-3; v_gene: TRBV7-2; len: 14; d_gene: NA; CDR3aa: CASSLVVGTDTQYF
j_gene: TRBJ2-7; v_gene: TRBV20-1; len: 14; d_gene: NA; CDR3aa: CSARGGTIDYEQYF
j_gene: TRBJ1-1; v_gene: TRBV12-3/TRBV12-4; len: 14; d_gene: NA; CDR3aa: CASSLGGMKTEAFF
j_gene: TRBJ2-3; v_gene: TRBV9; len: 17; d_gene: NA; CDR3aa: CASSEKFGGLSTDTQYF
j_gene: TRBJ2-7; v_gene: TRBV5-1; len: 12; d_gene: NA; CDR3aa: CASSGETYEQYF
j_gene: TRBJ2-7; v_gene: TRBV6-5; len: 13; d_gene: NA; CDR3aa: CTSSYDAGSEQYF
j_gene: TRBJ2-3; v_gene: TRBV20-1; len: 16; d_gene: NA; CDR3aa: CSARLGRGSLTDTQYF
j_gene: TRBJ2-3; v_gene: TRBV5-1; len: 14; d_gene: TRBD1; CDR3aa: CASRQDRVADTQYF
j_gene: TRBJ2-2; v_gene: TRBV4-1; len: 12; d_gene: NA; CDR3aa: CASRPATGELFF
j_gene: TRBJ1-5; v_gene: TRBV12-3/TRBV12-4; len: 16; d_gene: NA; CDR3aa: CASSHSGARSNQPQHF
j_gene: TRBJ1-4; v_gene: TRBV2; len: 14; d_gene: NA; CDR3aa: CASSEWAGYEKLFF
j_gene: TRBJ2-2; v_gene: TRBV6-6; len: 18; d_gene: TRBD2; CDR3aa: CASRLLPTGTKNTGELFF
j_gene: TRBJ2-5; v_gene: TRBV20-1; len: 10; d_gene: NA; CDR3aa: CSARIGTQYF
j_gene: TRBJ2-3; v_gene: TRBV2; len: 12; d_gene: NA; CDR3aa: CASSCLGDTQYF
j_gene: TRBJ2-1; v_gene: TRBV6-4; len: 16; d_gene: TRBD2; CDR3aa: CASSQLAGGTTGEQFF
j_gene: TRBJ2-3; v_gene: TRBV9; len: 14; d_gene: NA; CDR3aa: CASSQRVMTDTQYF